This T cell receptor (beta chain) stems from a study of blood T cell repertoires in COVID-19. About the study: The United States, Italy and Spain provided the acute and convalescent COVID-19 samples.

Exposed volunteers were people who met a COVID-19 case within 2 weeks before study entry. The CDR3 has 15 amino acids. The V and J ends lost 2 bases and 2 bases respectively, with 13 bases between them. The germline V gene has CDR1 MNHEY and CDR2 SMNVEV (reference sequence). The protocol was immunoSEQ multiplex PCR, while the TCRdb copy is restricted to in-frame clones and leaves out a portion. This table has 250,000 or so clones, 88% appearing once. This receptor was identified in a woman aged 25 to 39 who had been exposed to COVID-19. The specimen sequenced was PBMCs or T cells enriched from blood (not recorded which). The chain recombines TRBV27 with TRBJ2-7; a possible D gene is TRBD2 (5 bases). CDR3 region: CASSLTRAAPYEQYF. DNA of the CDR3: TGTGCCAGCAGTTTAACGCGGGCGGCCCCCTACGAGCAGTACTTC.